This TCR beta chain was captured in a study of regulatory T cells in long-lasting Graves disease. Time point here: newly diagnosed GD, antithyroid drugs for less than 3 months. RNA from PBMCs was the source of the TCR library. In its sample, this clonotype was seen a few times. The CDR3 extends over 16 amino acids. Unmatched junction bases numbered 6, after V lost 1 base and J lost 4 bases. The V gene's germline CDR1 is LGHNA and CDR2 YNFKEQ. For TCR beta, libraries came from iRepertoire HTBI primers and Arm-PCR of CDR3 regions. TCRdb ran MiXCR on the multiplex PCR reads and lists one entry per CDR3 protein. The profile shows some 250,000 distinct CDR3 sequences, under 20% of them singletons. The data were also submitted as part of a second study, on T cells in Graves' hyperthyroidism and ophthalmopathy.

The sequence was collected from a young woman with Graves disease. The rearrangement uses TRBV4-2 and TRBJ1-5, with TRBD1 matching 8 bases. The sequenced sample was peripheral blood mononuclear cells (PBMCs), obtained at new diagnosis, from a patient treated with antithyroid drugs. CDR3 loop: CASSQGEGQVNQPQHF. CDR3 nucleotides: TGTGCCAGCAGCCAAGGTGAGGGACAGGTTAATCAGCCCCAGCATTTT.